This entry lists 23 T cell receptor beta chains sequenced from one sample in a study of control samples from healthy donors and cancer patients. Method: immunoSEQ multiplex PCR; TCRdb's copy keeps in-frame clones and lacks some. The table has about 130,000 clones, 85% to 95% seen once. The sequencing input was blood. These receptors were collected from a man aged 18 to 30 in good health.

The genes are TRBV6-5 and TRBJ2-7, with D hard to call. Germline CDR1 and CDR2: MNHEY and SVGAGI. Trimming cost V 4 bases and J 3 bases, with 10 bases left between them. This CDR3 region has 13 residues. The CDR3 DNA follows: TGTGCCAGCAGTTTCGGACCGTACTACGAGCAGTACTTC. It translates to CASSFGPYYEQYF.

J is TRBJ2-1 and V is TRBV7-3; D gene uncertain. V was shortened by 0 bases and J by 7 bases, with 4 bases between the two germline ends. Germline CDR1 reads SGHTA; CDR2 reads FQGTGA. The CDR3 is 12 amino acids. DNA of the CDR3: TGTGCCAGCAGCTTAACAGAGAATGAGCAGTTCTTC. Its protein is CASSLTENEQFF.

This clone was detected only once. J is TRBJ2-5 and V is TRBV10-3; TRBD2 might be the D (7 bases). The ends were cut back, 0 bases at V and 7 bases at J, with 12 bases in the middle. The CDR3 spans 14 residues. From germline, CDR1 is ENHRY and CDR2 SYGVKD. The DNA of the CDR3 is TGTGCCATCAGTGAGTCGTCAGGGGAGGGGACCCAGTACTTC. It encodes CAISESSGEGTQYF.

The genes are TRBV29-1 and TRBJ2-3; 7 nucleotides agree with TRBD2. The CDR3 spans 16 residues. V was clipped by 4 bases and J by 2 bases; unmatched bases: 12. Germline CDR1 is SQVTM and CDR2 is ANQGSEA. DNA of the CDR3: TGCAGCGTTGTCTATGCGGCTAGCGGATACACAGATACGCAGTATTTT. It encodes CSVVYAASGYTDTQYF.

V usage is TRBV11-2 and J usage is TRBJ1-1, with D possibly being TRBD1 (6 bases). V gave up 6 bases and J gave up 7 bases, with 18 bases separating them. Germline V gives CDR1 SGHAT, CDR2 FQNNGV. This CDR3 is built from 14 residues. The CDR3 nucleotides are TGTGCCAGCAGGGGGAACCGGGGGCGAGGTGAAGCTTTCTTT. The encoded protein is CASRGNRGRGEAFF.

Only one count was recorded for this clone. The J gene is TRBJ1-3, the V gene TRBV6-5; D possibly corresponds to TRBD1 (5 bases). The V gene lost 0 bases and the J gene lost 3 bases, with 12 bases spanning the gap. The CDR3 runs to 16 residues. Germline CDR1 is MNHEY and CDR2 is SVGAGI. The CDR3, as DNA: TGTGCCAGCAGTTACTCGATCCCAGGGAGTGGAAACACCATATATTTT. Protein sequence: CASSYSIPGSGNTIYF.

This clone was seen just once. The CDR3 protein is CASRQGTAGAFF. The CDR3 DNA is TGTGCCAGCAGGCAAGGGACAGCGGGAGCTTTCTTT. V is TRBV6-6 and J is TRBJ1-1; 7 bases are a match to TRBD1. Germline-derived CDR1 and CDR2 are MNHNY and SVGAGI (reference sequence). V was pared by 6 bases and J by 10 bases, with 8 bases of the junction left unmatched. CDR3 length: 12 residues.

CDR3 sequence reads: CASSQGSETQYF. The DNA of the CDR3 is TGTGCCAGCAGCCAAGGATCCGAGACCCAGTACTTC. The chain employs TRBV14 and TRBJ2-5; unclear D gene. The CDR3 sequence is 12 residues long. CDR1 and CDR2 (germline): SGHDN, FVKESK. V lost 1 base and J lost 5, with 5 bases in between.

V usage is TRBV9 and J usage is TRBJ1-3; TRBD1 is a possible D gene (5 bases). Per germline, CDR1 SGDLS and CDR2 YYNGEE. Between the trimmed V and J ends, which lost 0 bases and 4 bases, there was a span of 11 bases. This CDR3 has 15 amino acids. This CDR3 reads CASSVDLGTGNTIYF. In DNA form, the CDR3 reads TGTGCCAGCAGCGTAGACCTCGGGACGGGAAACACCATATATTTT.

The chain uses TRBV15 and TRBJ1-4; D uncertain. Germline V gene lookup returns CDR1 LNHNV and CDR2 YYDKDF (reference sequence). The CDR3 runs to 15 residues. V was trimmed by 3 bases and J by 8 bases, leaving 16 bases between them. The CDR3 bases are TGTGCCACCAGCAGTACCTCCTCAATGGGGGAAAAACTGTTTTTT. As protein: CATSSTSSMGEKLFF.

The chain uses TRBV4-1 and TRBJ1-4, with D unresolved. This CDR3 comprises 16 residues. The V and J ends lost 0 bases and 13 bases respectively, with 21 bases between them. The germline V gene encodes CDR1 MGHRA and CDR2 YSYEKL. The CDR3 reads CASSQDPGLVSTGLFF. The CDR3 region has the DNA TGCGCCAGCAGCCAAGATCCCGGTCTAGTCTCAACGGGACTGTTTTTT.

V is TRBV6-5 and J is TRBJ2-3; 7 nucleotides match TRBD1. Trimming took 6 bases from V and 1 from J; bases not matched to a gene: 7. This CDR3 has 15 amino acids. Germline V gives CDR1 MNHEY, CDR2 SVGAGI. The CDR3 spells CASSPTGPGTDTQYF. The CDR3 DNA sequence: TGTGCCAGCAGCCCGACAGGGCCAGGCACAGATACGCAGTATTTT.

This clone was detected only once. The chain carries TRBV19 and TRBJ2-1; TRBD1 might be the D (5 bases). Trimming pared 5 bases from V and 7 bases from J, leaving 15 bases between. Per the germline V gene, CDR1 is LNHDA and CDR2 is SQIVND (reference sequence). The CDR3 is 14 residues long. The CDR3 reads CASSLWNNRNEQFF. Written as DNA, the CDR3 is TGTGCCAGTAGTCTATGGAATAACAGGAATGAGCAGTTCTTC.

V is TRBV2 and J is TRBJ2-7; weak D call: TRBD1 (5 bases). This CDR3 comprises 17 residues. Germline V gene data show CDR1 as SNHLY and CDR2 as FYNNEI. V gave up 6 bases and J gave up 0 bases, with 21 bases separating them. CDR3 coding DNA: TGTGCCAGCAGAGATCTCGTCAGGGATGCCTCCTCCTACGAGCAGTACTTC. Its protein is CASRDLVRDASSYEQYF.

The J gene is TRBJ2-1, the V gene TRBV27; 9 bases are shared with TRBD2. Germline-derived CDR1 and CDR2 are MNHEY and SMNVEV (reference sequence). This CDR3 has 14 residues. The trim removed 4 bases at V and 8 bases at J, leaving 6 bases unmatched. The CDR3 DNA follows: TGTGCCAGCAGTTCAGCGGGGGGATCGGATGAGCAGTTCTTC. The encoded protein is CASSSAGGSDEQFF.

The rearrangement joins TRBV9 to TRBJ2-7; 10 bases line up with TRBD1. V shed 0 bases and J 4 bases; nucleotides not matched to a gene: 1. Germline CDR1 SGDLS, CDR2 YYNGEE. This CDR3 spans 14 amino acids. The CDR3 loop reads CASSVGDRGYEQYF. DNA of the CDR3: TGTGCCAGCAGCGTAGGGGACAGGGGTTACGAGCAGTACTTC.

This clone was counted between two and nine times. This sequence joins TRBV9 and TRBJ2-3, with unresolved D. Germline V lookup: CDR1 SGDLS, CDR2 YYNGEE. The V and J ends lost 0 bases and 0 bases respectively, with 11 bases between them. The CDR3 loop spans 16 amino acids. The CDR3 is CASSVDESYSTDTQYF. The CDR3 DNA follows: TGTGCCAGCAGCGTAGATGAGAGTTATAGCACAGATACGCAGTATTTT.

The chain links TRBV4-1 to TRBJ2-5; 11 bases agree with TRBD2. The CDR3 covers 17 residues. CDR1 and CDR2 from the germline V gene are MGHRA and YSYEKL. With V trimmed by 0 bases and J by 5 bases, 8 bases remained unmatched. The CDR3 loop reads CASSQEAELAGAETQYF. CDR3 coding DNA: TGCGCCAGCAGCCAAGAGGCGGAACTAGCGGGGGCGGAGACCCAGTACTTC.

This sequence joins TRBV6-5 and TRBJ2-1; 15 positions agree with TRBD2. CDR3 size: 15 residues. Unmatched junction bases numbered 2, after V lost 5 bases and J lost 6 bases. CDR1 is MNHEY and CDR2 is SVGAGI in the germline V gene. The CDR3, as DNA: TGTGCCAGCAGTCCGGGACTAGCGGGGGGCAATGAGCAGTTCTTC. Its protein is CASSPGLAGGNEQFF.

The chain links TRBV24-1 to TRBJ2-1, with 9 bases identical to TRBD2. The CDR3 has 15 amino acids. Germline assignment: CDR1 KGHDR and CDR2 SFDVKD. V lost 6 bases to trimming and J lost 0 bases; unmatched junction nucleotides: 2. The CDR3 region is CATSSGGSSYNEQFF. The CDR3 nucleotides read TGTGCCACCAGTAGCGGGGGGAGCTCCTACAATGAGCAGTTCTTC.

CDR3: CASSRDYGNQPQHF. CDR3 DNA sequence: TGTGCCAGCTCACGAGATTACGGCAATCAGCCCCAGCATTTT. The V gene is TRBV18, the J gene TRBJ1-5; D unclear. This CDR3 has 14 amino acids. Trimming took 4 bases from V and 2 from J, leaving 9 bases between them. Germline CDR1 reads KGHSH; CDR2 reads LQKENI.

The J gene is TRBJ2-5, the V gene TRBV3-1 (or the pseudogene TRBV3-2); possible D gene TRBD2, 5 bases. With 3 bases removed from V and 1 base from J, the gap between germline ends came to 9 bases. Per the germline V gene, CDR1 is LGHDT and CDR2 is YNNKEL (reference sequence). The CDR3 sequence is 14 residues long. CDR3 residues: CASSHRETQETQYF. CDR3 nucleotide sequence: TGTGCCAGCAGCCACCGGGAAACCCAAGAGACCCAGTACTTC.

The chain recombines TRBV19 with TRBJ1-5; D uncertain. The CDR3 is made up of 16 amino acids. The V gene's germline CDR1 is LNHDA and CDR2 SQIVND (reference sequence). V lost 4 bases and J lost 0, with 13 bases in between. CDR3 sequence reads: CASSTAPGFSNQPQHF. In nucleotides, the CDR3 is TGTGCCAGTAGTACGGCCCCAGGATTTAGCAATCAGCCCCAGCATTTT.